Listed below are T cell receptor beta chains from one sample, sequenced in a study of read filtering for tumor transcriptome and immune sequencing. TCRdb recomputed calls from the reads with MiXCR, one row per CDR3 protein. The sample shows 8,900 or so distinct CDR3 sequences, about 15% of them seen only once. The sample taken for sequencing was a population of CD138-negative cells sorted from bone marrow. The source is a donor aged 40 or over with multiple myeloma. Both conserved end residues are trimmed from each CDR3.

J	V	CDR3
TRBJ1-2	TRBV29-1	SVSDPSYT
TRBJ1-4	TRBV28	ASSLVQNDEKLF
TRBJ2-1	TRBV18	ASSPFNRYNEQF
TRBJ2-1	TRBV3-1	ASSQAPTSRGGSYNEQF
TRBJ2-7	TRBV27	ASSSDGRDEQY
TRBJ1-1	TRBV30	AWRPGRTEAF
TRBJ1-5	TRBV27	ASSRERGYQPQH
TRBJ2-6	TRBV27	ASSPRRSGANVLT
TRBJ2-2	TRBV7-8	ASSLGGAGTGELF
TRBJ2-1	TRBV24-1	ATSDWNEQF
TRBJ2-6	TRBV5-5	ASSLGGNGANVLT
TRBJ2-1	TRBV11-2	ASSSLTSGLCNEQF
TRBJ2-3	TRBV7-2	ASSSTHTDTQY
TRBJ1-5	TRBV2	ASRIPGNQPQH
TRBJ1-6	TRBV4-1	ASSQTQGSGSPLH
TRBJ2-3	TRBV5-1	ASRRLFTDTQY
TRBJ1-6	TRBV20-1	SARETGRYYNSPLH
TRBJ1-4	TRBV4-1	ASSQEGGWDEKLF
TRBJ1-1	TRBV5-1	ASRQGNTEAF
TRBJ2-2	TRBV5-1	ASSRGLAGGVTGELF
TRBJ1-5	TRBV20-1	SALGGDRGRYSNQPQH
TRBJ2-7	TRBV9	ASSVDAGAYEQY
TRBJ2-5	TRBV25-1	ASSDTGQNQETQY
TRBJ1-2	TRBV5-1	ASSLAGANYGYT
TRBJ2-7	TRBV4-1	ASSQDAPLGGTTREQY
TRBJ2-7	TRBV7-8	ASSLAPLPYEQY
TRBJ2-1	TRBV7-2	ASSSSGGSYNEQF